A single sample is the source of the 30 T cell receptor beta chains below, sequenced in a study of early stage breast cancer tumors. The method was immunoSEQ multiplex PCR; TCRdb's version includes in-frame clones alone and lacks a portion of them. The profile shows nearly 70,000 clones, roughly 80% of them singletons. The specimen was blood. All receptors come from a person aged 40 to 49 with breast cancer.

The chain has TRBV19 and TRBJ1-2; 7 positions agree with TRBD1. Germline assignment: CDR1 LNHDA and CDR2 SQIVND (reference sequence). The CDR3 runs 15 residues. V dropped 6 bases and J dropped 0; count of bases not matched to a gene: 7. CDR3 in DNA: TGTGCCAGTAGATACCGGGACAGCACTAACTATGGCTACACCTTC. It is translated as CASRYRDSTNYGYTF.

The chain links TRBV2 to TRBJ2-6; no clear D gene. This CDR3 is 15 amino acids long. Trimming took off 7 bases at V and 0 bases at J, with 10 bases between the two ends. The germline V gene has CDR1 SNHLY and CDR2 FYNNEI. The CDR3 loop reads CASNGGLSGANVLTF. The CDR3 nucleotides read TGTGCCAGCAACGGCGGCCTCTCTGGGGCCAACGTCCTGACTTTC.

V usage is TRBV4-1 and J usage is TRBJ2-1, with a possible D match to TRBD2 (6 bases). Germline assignment: CDR1 MGHRA and CDR2 YSYEKL. Trimming removed 6 bases at V and 0 bases at J, with 18 bases between. The CDR3 spans 17 residues. CDR3 bases: TGCGCCAGCAGACTGCACTCAACGGGAGTCTCCTACAATGAGCAGTTCTTC. It yields the protein CASRLHSTGVSYNEQFF.

The chain recombines TRBV28 with TRBJ2-3; no clear D gene. Germline CDR1 is MDHEN and CDR2 is SYDVKM. The germline V and J ends were trimmed by 3 bases and 0 bases, with 16 bases remaining between them. The CDR3 covers 17 residues. The CDR3 region is CASSFIGSESSTDTQYF. The CDR3 nucleotides are TGTGCCAGCAGTTTTATCGGATCCGAATCTAGCACAGATACGCAGTATTTT. The full variable domain, completed using reference TRBV28 and TRBJ2-3, is DVKVTQSSRYLVKRTGEKVFLECVQDMDHENMFWYRQDPGLGLRLIYFSYDVKMKEKGDIPEGYSVSREKKERFSLILESASTNQTSMYLCASSFIGSESSTDTQYFGPGTRLTVL.

This chain uses TRBV28 with TRBJ2-7; 11 bases are a match to TRBD1. CDR3 size: 15 residues. Germline V gene sequence: CDR1 MDHEN, CDR2 SYDVKM. V trimming: 3 bases; J trimming: 3 bases; junction bases outside the gene matches: 4. The CDR3 bases are TGTGCCAGCAGTTTCGGGGACAGGGGGGACTACGAGCAGTACTTC. Translation: CASSFGDRGDYEQYF.

The gene calls are TRBV9 and TRBJ2-4, with a tentative D call TRBD1 (5 bases). The CDR3 has 15 amino acids. The V gene lost 4 bases and the J gene lost 4 bases, with 15 bases spanning the gap. Germline values: CDR1 SGDLS, CDR2 YYNGEE. For the CDR3, the DNA is TGTGCCAGCAGCCAATATGACAGCCTAAAAAACATTCAGTACTTC. Translating gives CASSQYDSLKNIQYF.

The chain has TRBV5-1 and TRBJ1-3, with 7 bases that match TRBD1. Germline CDR1 is SGHRS and CDR2 is YFSETQ. There are 14 residues in the CDR3. J was trimmed by 3 bases and V by 3 bases; bases with no gene match: 3. CDR3 in amino acids: CASSSGDSGNTIYF. For the CDR3, the DNA is TGCGCCAGCAGCTCTGGGGACAGTGGAAACACCATATATTTT. Complete variable domain (other parts from reference TRBV5-1 and TRBJ1-3): KAGVTQTPRYLIKTRGQQVTLSCSPISGHRSVSWYQQTPGQGLQFLFEYFSETQRNKGNFPGRFSGRQFSNSRSEMNVSTLELGDSALYLCASSSGDSGNTIYFGEGSWLTVV.

V gene TRBV27 combines with J gene TRBJ2-1; a weak D match, TRBD2 (10 bases). Trimming left V 10 bases short and J 10 bases short, with 35 bases between. This CDR3 has 18 amino acids. Germline V lookup: CDR1 MNHEY, CDR2 SMNVEV (reference sequence). CDR3: CATYRQGGRLAGVPEQFF. The DNA for the CDR3 is TGTGCCACGTATCGACAGGGGGGGAGGCTAGCGGGAGTTCCCGAGCAGTTCTTC.

This clone has more than one count but fewer than ten. The chain uses TRBV7-9 and TRBJ1-2, with D unclear. V lost 5 bases and J 7 bases, leaving 14 bases between the germline ends. The CDR3 is made up of 13 amino acids. CDR1 and CDR2 (germline): SEHNR, FQNEAQ (reference sequence). Written as DNA, the CDR3 is TGTGCCAGCAGCCCCGGATCCGAAGGTGGCTACACCTTC. This gives the protein CASSPGSEGGYTF.

The chain recombines TRBV30 with TRBJ2-1; D is unresolved. With 2 bases removed from V and 0 bases from J, the gap between germline ends came to 8 bases. The CDR3 spans 14 residues. Germline values: CDR1 GTSNPN, CDR2 SVGIG (reference sequence). The CDR3 spells CAWSRPVSYNEQFF. In nucleotides, the CDR3 is TGTGCCTGGAGTCGACCGGTCTCCTACAATGAGCAGTTCTTC.

The chain's CDR3 is CASSPPGLAPRGEQFF. The CDR3 coding sequence is TGTGCCAGCTCACCACCGGGACTAGCGCCTCGGGGTGAGCAGTTCTTC. The gene calls are TRBV18 and TRBJ2-1, with 10 nucleotides matching TRBD2. Germline CDR1 is KGHSH and CDR2 is LQKENI. The CDR3 is 16 amino acids. The trim removed 0 bases at V and 9 bases at J, leaving 8 bases unmatched. Supplemented by reference TRBV18 and TRBJ2-1, the full variable domain reads NAGVMQNPRHLVRRRGQEARLRCSPMKGHSHVYWYRQLPEEGLKFMVYLQKENIIDESGMPKERFSAEFPKEGPSILRIQQVVRGDSAAYFCASSPPGLAPRGEQFFGPGTRLTVL.

The chain carries TRBV6-5 and TRBJ2-7; D gene unclear. V was clipped by 0 bases and J by 10 bases, with 7 bases between them. CDR3 length equals 11 residues. CDR1 is MNHEY, CDR2 SVGAGI, per germline. In DNA, the CDR3 is TGTGCCAGCAGTTACTCGGGAAGTCAGTACTTC. Protein: CASSYSGSQYF.

This clone was detected only once. CDR3 sequence reads: CASSVPRYKHHNTEAFF. As DNA, the CDR3 is TGTGCCAGCAGTGTTCCCCGTTATAAACACCATAACACTGAAGCTTTCTTT. This chain uses TRBV6-1 with TRBJ1-1; D is ambiguous. Trimming removed 4 bases from V and 2 bases from J, with 20 bases in between. From germline, CDR1 is MNHNS and CDR2 SASEGT. CDR3 length equals 17 residues.

DNA of the CDR3: TGTGCCAGCACCTCGAACTCCGGGACGGACTACAATGAGCAGTTCTTC. Translating it yields CASTSNSGTDYNEQFF. J is TRBJ2-1 and V is TRBV7-9; either TRBD1 or TRBD2 may fit D (5 bases each). The CDR3 consists of 16 residues. CDR1 and CDR2 from the germline V gene are SEHNR and FQNEAQ (reference sequence). Trimming pared 7 bases from V and 3 bases from J, leaving 19 bases between.

The chain recombines TRBV29-1 with TRBJ2-6; D unclear. V was pared by 4 bases and J by 4 bases, with 8 bases between. The germline V gene encodes CDR1 SQVTM and CDR2 ANQGSEA. The CDR3 has 13 amino acids. The CDR3 DNA follows: TGCAGCGTTGGTGGGCCCGGGGCCAACGTCCTGACTTTC. It codes for CSVGGPGANVLTF.

This chain joins TRBV7-3 and TRBJ2-1; 15 bases are a match to TRBD2. CDR1 and CDR2 (germline): SGHTA, FQGTGA. This CDR3 region has 15 residues. With V trimmed by 0 bases and J by 12 bases, 3 bases remained unmatched. This CDR3 is CASSLTGLAGGGQFF. In DNA, the CDR3 is TGTGCCAGCAGCTTAACGGGACTAGCGGGAGGTGGGCAGTTCTTC.

The V gene is TRBV6-5, the J gene TRBJ1-1, with 7 bases aligning to TRBD1. The ends lost 6 bases at V and 1 base at J; junction bases unmatched: 8. The CDR3 has 15 amino acids. CDR1 is MNHEY and CDR2 is SVGAGI in the germline V gene. The CDR3 DNA sequence: TGTGCCAGCAGCCACCAACAGGGGACGAACACTGAAGCTTTCTTT. This sequence encodes CASSHQQGTNTEAFF.

The chain recombines TRBV4-1 with TRBJ2-1; 7 nucleotides align to TRBD2. V dropped 1 base and J dropped 6; count of bases not matched to a gene: 0. This CDR3 is built from 13 residues. The V gene's germline CDR1 is MGHRA and CDR2 YSYEKL. This chain's CDR3 is CASSQAGGNEQFF. Here the CDR3 DNA reads TGCGCCAGCAGCCAAGCGGGAGGCAATGAGCAGTTCTTC.

This clone was found a few times. V is TRBV2 and J is TRBJ2-5, with 7 bases that match TRBD1. The J segment lost 5 bases and the V segment lost 5 bases, leaving 5 bases of the junction unmatched. CDR3 length: 13 amino acids. Germline V gene sequence: CDR1 SNHLY, CDR2 FYNNEI. The CDR3 coding sequence is TGTGCCAGCAGTTTCGACAGGGTGGAGACCCAGTACTTC. Translating gives CASSFDRVETQYF.

This clone was picked up a small number of times. The rearrangement uses TRBV6-5 and TRBJ2-3; maybe TRBD2 (5 bases). The germline V gene has CDR1 MNHEY and CDR2 SVGAGI. This CDR3 has 16 amino acids. Trimming shortened V by 4 bases and J by 4 bases, and 18 bases separated the two germline ends. CDR3 protein: CASSLTGFSEADTQYF. The CDR3, as DNA: TGTGCCAGCAGTTTGACGGGATTTTCCGAGGCAGATACGCAGTATTTT.

This clone is a singleton in its sample. The V and J genes are TRBV6-6 and TRBJ2-7; D might be TRBD1 (5 bases). Germline assignment: CDR1 MNHNY and CDR2 SVGAGI (reference sequence). V was cut by 0 bases and J by 2 bases, with 11 bases left in between. The CDR3 contains 15 residues. CDR3 nucleotide sequence: TGTGCCAGCAGTTACTCGATCACAGGAGCCTACGAGCAGTACTTC. This sequence encodes CASSYSITGAYEQYF.

This sequence joins TRBV9 and TRBJ1-1; D perhaps matches TRBD1 (5 bases). Trimming shortened V by 0 bases and J by 8 bases, and 8 bases separated the two germline ends. Germline V CDR1 and CDR2: SGDLS, YYNGEE. The CDR3 totals 12 residues. The CDR3 sequence is CASSVAGQEAFF. The CDR3 DNA is TGTGCCAGCAGCGTAGCAGGGCAGGAAGCTTTCTTT.

The chain recombines TRBV18 with TRBJ2-5, with TRBD2 as a possible D gene (6 bases). Germline CDR1 KGHSH, CDR2 LQKENI. This CDR3 comprises 12 residues. Trimming shortened V by 6 bases and J by 4 bases, and 9 bases separated the two germline ends. CDR3 amino acids: CASSPGGETQYF. The CDR3 DNA reads as TGTGCCAGCTCCCCCGGGGGAGAGACCCAGTACTTC. Based on the CDR3 plus reference TRBV18 and TRBJ2-5, the full variable domain is NAGVMQNPRHLVRRRGQEARLRCSPMKGHSHVYWYRQLPEEGLKFMVYLQKENIIDESGMPKERFSAEFPKEGPSILRIQQVVRGDSAAYFCASSPGGETQYFGPGTRLLVL.

This clone appeared once. This sequence joins TRBV18 and TRBJ1-5; D is uncertain. Germline lookup yields CDR1 KGHSH and CDR2 LQKENI. With 3 bases removed from V and 0 bases from J, the gap between germline ends came to 9 bases. The CDR3 runs to 15 residues. The CDR3 nucleotides read TGTGCCAGCTCACCCGGTTCGTATAGCAATCAGCCCCAGCATTTT. It is translated as CASSPGSYSNQPQHF.

The CDR3 region is CASSMGLAGGNYEQYF. Here the CDR3 DNA reads TGTGCCAGTAGTATGGGACTAGCGGGAGGGAATTACGAGCAGTACTTC. The chain recombines TRBV19 with TRBJ2-7, with TRBD2 identical over 16 bases. The CDR3 contains 16 residues. The J segment lost 4 bases and the V segment lost 3 bases, leaving 3 bases of the junction unmatched. Germline CDR1 is LNHDA and CDR2 is SQIVND (reference sequence).

The V call is TRBV18, the J call TRBJ2-1; TRBD1 or TRBD2 may be the D gene (5 bases each). The CDR3 runs 14 residues. The germline V gene has CDR1 KGHSH and CDR2 LQKENI. V was trimmed by 1 base and J by 5 bases, leaving 9 bases between them. The DNA of the CDR3 is TGTGCCAGCTCACCACAGGGACCGCACAATGAGCAGTTCTTC. Protein product: CASSPQGPHNEQFF. The whole variable domain, remainder taken from reference TRBV18 and TRBJ2-1, is NAGVMQNPRHLVRRRGQEARLRCSPMKGHSHVYWYRQLPEEGLKFMVYLQKENIIDESGMPKERFSAEFPKEGPSILRIQQVVRGDSAAYFCASSPQGPHNEQFFGPGTRLTVL.

The chain joins TRBV25-1 to TRBJ2-7; D unresolved. Germline assignment: CDR1 MGHDK and CDR2 SYGVNS. The CDR3 consists of 14 residues. Deletions cut 0 bases from V and 3 bases from J, with 9 bases between. CDR3 region: CASSEYQNVYEQYF. CDR3 bases: TGTGCCAGCAGTGAATATCAGAATGTCTACGAGCAGTACTTC.

This clone was counted a few times. This chain connects TRBV6-1 to TRBJ1-1; D possibly corresponds to TRBD1 (6 bases). The CDR3 is 13 residues long. Germline V gives CDR1 MNHNS, CDR2 SASEGT. V was shortened by 6 bases and J by 6 bases, with 14 bases between the two germline ends. Written as DNA, the CDR3 is TGTGCCAGCAGGAGTACAGGGTACGCTGAAGCTTTCTTT. This sequence encodes CASRSTGYAEAFF.

The J gene is TRBJ1-3, the V gene TRBV7-9; D is unclear. The germline CDR1 and CDR2 sequences are SEHNR and FQNEAQ (reference sequence). The CDR3 totals 15 residues. V was pared by 1 base and J by 8 bases, with 15 bases between. The CDR3 here is CASSLDGKFGYTIYF. In nucleotides, the CDR3 is TGTGCCAGCAGCTTAGACGGGAAATTCGGATACACCATATATTTT.

This chain links TRBV27 with TRBJ1-5; a possible D gene is TRBD1 (6 bases). The germline V gene encodes CDR1 MNHEY and CDR2 SMNVEV (reference sequence). Trimming took 4 bases from V and 2 from J, leaving 12 bases between them. The CDR3 has 15 amino acids. The CDR3 spells CASSSQGLGNQPQHF. The CDR3 nucleotides read TGTGCCAGCAGTTCCCAGGGGTTGGGCAATCAGCCCCAGCATTTT.